The 4 T cell receptor beta chains reported below all come from one sample, sequenced in a study of T cells in Graves' hyperthyroidism and ophthalmopathy. TCR beta CDR3 regions were amplified from RNA transcripts. The HTBI primer set served for first-round RT-PCR of the TCR CDR3. TCRdb analysed the multiplex PCR reads with MiXCR anew, one entry per CDR3 protein. The sample records 480,000 or so distinct CDR3 sequences, 40% to 55% being singletons. The sequenced sample consisted of peripheral blood or thyroid tissue (not recorded which). The receptors originated from an adult woman with Graves' disease, either hyperthyroidism or ophthalmopathy (not recorded which).

The rearrangement links TRBV15 to TRBJ1-1; a weak D match, TRBD1 (5 bases). The CDR3 covers 13 residues. The V gene's germline CDR1 is LNHNV and CDR2 YYDKDF (reference sequence). Trimming took off 1 base at V and 8 bases at J, with 11 bases between the two ends. The CDR3, as DNA: TGTGCCACCAGCAGAGTAGAGGGGACCGAAGCTTTCTTT. Amino acid sequence: CATSRVEGTEAFF.

This chain uses TRBV2 with TRBJ2-6; no definite D call. There are 15 residues in the CDR3. V was shortened by 8 bases and J by 0 bases, with 11 bases between the two germline ends. The V gene's germline CDR1 is SNHLY and CDR2 FYNNEI. CDR3: CASRRWNSGANVLTF. The CDR3 bases are TGTGCCAGCCGCAGATGGAACTCTGGGGCCAACGTCCTGACTTTC.

J is TRBJ1-1 and V is TRBV10-2; D uncertain. Germline CDR1 and CDR2: WSHSY and SAAADI. The CDR3 length is 13 residues. V shed 3 bases and J shed 11 bases, with 16 bases lying between them. Here the CDR3 DNA reads TGCGCCAGCAGTGAAAGGAGCGAGGAGGAGGCTTTCTTT. This translates into CASSERSEEEAFF.

This clonotype was counted many times. The chain recombines TRBV29-1 with TRBJ2-2; 11 bases are shared with TRBD2. CDR1 is SQVTM, CDR2 ANQGSEA, per germline. Trimming cost V 7 bases and J 1 base; bases outside gene matches: 2. The CDR3 contains 14 residues. CDR3 DNA sequence: TGCAGCGCTGGGACTAGCGGGAACACCGGGGAGCTGTTTTTT. It translates to CSAGTSGNTGELFF.